This T cell receptor (beta chain) appears in the sequencing data of a study of neurological immune-mediated disorders. Overall study results and limits: Patients with HTLV-1-associated myelopathy showed the most TCR clonal expansion. Those with multiple sclerosis showed the least, falling below healthy controls. CDR3 amino acid sequences of expanded clones were not shared across subjects, a result suggesting private repertoires in all groups.

This clonotype was counted ten times or more. Its antigen is as yet unknown. The cDNA came from 5'RACE, which used 10-nucleotide random UMIs. TCRdb re-called the 5' RACE reads through MiXCR, storing one row per CDR3 protein. The data contain tens of thousands of distinct CDR3 sequences, less than 6% of them singletons. There were 1 million CD4+ or CD8+ T cells used in the sorted libraries. Input material: CD4+ T cells from blood. This TCR was recovered from a woman aged 50 to 60 in good health.

Written as DNA, the CDR3 is TGTGCCAGCAGCGTCACCCCGGACACCGGGGAGCTGTTTTTT. This translates into CASSVTPDTGELFF. The chain has TRBV9 and TRBJ2-2; D unclear. This CDR3 has 14 residues. Germline CDR1 SGDLS, CDR2 YYNGEE. Trimming stripped 2 bases from V and 3 bases from J, with 8 bases between.